These 10 T cell receptor beta chains share one sample of origin, sequenced in a study of identical twins. TCRdb passed the 5' RACE reads through MiXCR, listing each CDR3 protein once. The table records about 240,000 distinct CDR3 sequences, more than 9% of them present only once. Sequencing was carried out using memory T cells sorted from blood. These receptors came from a middle-aged man in good health.

This clonotype was detected only a few times. V usage is TRBV30 and J usage is TRBJ1-2, with 8 bases aligning to TRBD1. Trimming removed 3 bases from V and 4 bases from J; junction bases left unmatched: 7. CDR1 GTSNPN and CDR2 SVGIG come from the germline V gene (reference sequence). There are 14 residues in the CDR3. The CDR3 bases are TGTGCCTGGAGAGGGGCAGGGGGCGGCTATGGCTACACCTTC. Its protein product is CAWRGAGGGYGYTF.

This clonotype was seen a handful of times. The chain's CDR3 is CATSRGGGSLGYSPLHF. The CDR3 DNA is TGTGCCACCAGCAGAGGTGGGGGATCACTCGGGTATTCACCCCTCCACTTT. V usage is TRBV15 and J usage is TRBJ1-6; D perhaps matches TRBD1 (5 bases). From germline, CDR1 is LNHNV and CDR2 YYDKDF (reference sequence). Trimming cost V 1 base and J 8 bases, with 18 bases left between them. The CDR3 consists of 17 residues.

This clonotype has ten or more counts. The J gene is TRBJ1-3, the V gene TRBV5-1, with 7 bases aligning to TRBD1. Germline CDR1 SGHRS, CDR2 YFSETQ. There are 16 residues in the CDR3. The ends lost 3 bases at V and 0 bases at J; junction bases unmatched: 6. The CDR3 DNA sequence: TGCGCCAGCAGCTCAACAGGGGCCAGCTCTGGAAACACCATATATTTT. Translated: CASSSTGASSGNTIYF.

This clonotype was counted many times. The chain is built from TRBV20-1 and TRBJ1-2; D may be TRBD1 (6 bases). Per the germline V gene, CDR1 is DFQATT and CDR2 is SNEGSKA (reference sequence). The CDR3 spans 13 residues. The V end was cut by 8 bases, the J end by 0 bases, with 13 bases between. The CDR3 spells CSTLQGTNYGYTF. In DNA form, the CDR3 reads TGCAGTACCCTACAGGGAACTAACTATGGCTACACCTTC.

V and J are TRBV12-3 or TRBV12-4 and TRBJ1-2, with 12 nucleotides matching TRBD1. The CDR3 is 17 amino acids. V was clipped by 5 bases and J by 8 bases; unmatched bases: 15. CDR3 sequence: CASSTSGTGGVTYGYTF. The CDR3 bases are TGTGCCAGCAGTACTTCCGGGACAGGGGGCGTAACTTACGGCTACACCTTC.

The table lists this clonotype with a few counts. The chain joins TRBV27 to TRBJ1-4; 10 positions match TRBD1. V shed 5 bases, J shed 8 bases, and the junction held 14 bases outside the gene matches. CDR3 length: 17 residues. Per the germline V gene, CDR1 is MNHEY and CDR2 is SMNVEV (reference sequence). CDR3 nucleotides: TGTGCCAGCAGTCCGAGACTGGCCGGGACAGGGGTCGAAAAACTGTTTTTT. Its protein product is CASSPRLAGTGVEKLFF.

A remark on this clonotype: A read error may explain this, as a much larger clone is one base away. The chain links TRBV5-1 to TRBJ2-1, with D perhaps TRBD1 or TRBD2 (7 bases each). V was trimmed by 4 bases and J by 6 bases, leaving 20 bases between them. The CDR3 contains 16 residues. CDR1 SGHRS and CDR2 YFSETQ come from the germline V gene. The CDR3 DNA reads as TGCGCCAGCAGCAATACAGGGAGGGGGCTGATCAATGAGCAGTTCTTC. It encodes CASSNTGRGLINEQFF. Filled out from reference TRBV5-1 and TRBJ2-1, the complete variable domain reads KAGVTQTPRYLIKTRGQQVTLSCSPISGHRSVSWYQQTPGQGLQFLFEYFSETQRNKGNFPGRFSGRQFSNSRSEMNVSTLELGDSALYLCASSNTGRGLINEQFFGPGTRLTVL.

The chain recombines TRBV7-2 with TRBJ2-1; unclear D gene. Germline CDR1 and CDR2: SGHTA and FQGNSA. The CDR3 runs 12 residues. The V end was cut by 7 bases, the J end by 3 bases, with 7 bases between. The CDR3 loop is CASILNYNEQFF. The CDR3 DNA reads as TGTGCCAGCATACTAAACTACAATGAGCAGTTCTTC.

The rearrangement joins TRBV5-1 to TRBJ2-5; D is perhaps TRBD1 or TRBD2 (5 bases each). CDR3 length equals 13 residues. Trimming took off 7 bases at V and 2 bases at J, with 12 bases between the two ends. Germline loops: CDR1 SGHRS, CDR2 YFSETQ. This CDR3 is CASAPGAQETQYF. The CDR3 coding sequence is TGCGCCAGCGCCCCCGGGGCACAAGAGACCCAGTACTTC.

This clonotype was counted ten times or more. CDR3 protein: CASSQELIDTQYF. In DNA, the CDR3 is TGCGCCAGCAGCCAAGAACTAATTGATACGCAGTATTTT. The chain has TRBV4-3 and TRBJ2-3; D remains unclear. Germline V lookup: CDR1 LGHNA, CDR2 YSLEER. The V gene lost 0 bases and the J gene lost 6 bases, with 7 bases spanning the gap. This CDR3 is 13 amino acids long.